What follows describes a single T cell receptor (beta chain). The target antigen is unknown. CDR1 MNHNY and CDR2 SVGAGI come from the germline V gene (reference sequence). The CDR3 has 14 amino acids. The ends were cut back, 7 bases at V and 6 bases at J, with 19 bases in the middle. The record originates from a study of T cell responses to AZD1222 COVID-19 vaccine. The table came from immunoSEQ multiplex PCR; TCRdb's copy has only in-frame clones and leaves some out. The sample has around 99,000 clones, around nine tenths seen once. Findings and caveats of the study: There were mostly white British donors and more females than males, and clonal diversity was possibly underestimated. Researchers took repertoire samples only after the peak T cell response had come. The CD4 TCRs associated with vaccination extended across spike and predominated at 160-218 and 743-854.

The input for sequencing was peripheral blood, taken 28 days after the second AZD1222 dose. This rearrangement joins TRBV6-6 to TRBJ2-7, with D possibly matching TRBD2 (6 bases). The receptor was derived from an adult who received the AZD1222 COVID-19 vaccine. The CDR3 DNA follows: TGTGCCAGCACCCCCTTTAGCGGCGGAACCGAGCAGTACTTC. Translation gives CASTPFSGGTEQYF.